The entry that follows covers one T cell receptor beta chain sequence. Sequencing was performed with immunoSEQ multiplex PCR; in TCRdb, only in-frame clones are kept and a portion is missing. Among roughly 42,000 clones listed, around 85% were seen once. This sample stems from a study of OX40 agonist ivuxolimab in advanced cancers. The CDR3 is 12 amino acids. V dropped 5 bases and J dropped 2 bases, with 8 bases sitting between them. Per the germline V gene, CDR1 is SGHRS and CDR2 is YFSETQ. Sequenced here: CD4+ or CD8+ T cells sorted from blood, sampled in a trial of the OX40 agonist ivuxolimab. The sequence was collected from an adult with an advanced solid tumor such as melanoma, head and neck, liver or kidney cancer. This chain uses TRBV5-1 with TRBJ2-7, with D hard to call. CDR3 region: CASSLVPYEQYF. The CDR3 bases are TGCGCCAGCAGTCTAGTACCCTACGAGCAGTACTTC.